Listed here are 27 T cell receptor beta chains from one sample, sequenced in a study of blood T cell repertoires in COVID-19. Clones were sequenced by immunoSEQ multiplex PCR, and TCRdb holds only the in-frame ones, with some missing. This sample has about 290,000 clones, with about 90% found just once. Sequences were obtained from peripheral blood. The receptor set was obtained from a young woman with COVID-19, enrolled during active disease.

The V call is TRBV7-2, the J call TRBJ2-7, with 8 bases that match TRBD1. Germline V CDR1 and CDR2: SGHTA, FQGNSA. The CDR3 length is 15 residues. J lost 6 bases, V lost 4 bases, and 11 bases had no gene match. The CDR3 region is CASSSQMDRASEQYF. CDR3 nucleotides: TGTGCCAGCAGCTCACAAATGGACAGGGCGTCCGAGCAGTACTTC.

The rearrangement joins TRBV7-9 to TRBJ1-6, with a tentative D call TRBD1 (6 bases). CDR1 and CDR2 from the germline V gene are SEHNR and FQNEAQ (reference sequence). CDR3 length equals 15 residues. Deletions cut 2 bases from V and 8 bases from J, with 13 bases between. CDR3 protein: CASSLMAGADSPLHF. The CDR3 DNA reads as TGTGCCAGCAGCTTAATGGCAGGGGCGGATTCACCCCTCCACTTT.

V and J are TRBV21-1 and TRBJ2-7; the D call in the table, TRBD1, was not verified against the DNA. TRBV21-1 is given as a pseudogene. The CDR3 consists of 15 residues. CDR3 amino acids: CASSPNGSRDREQYF. The CDR3 DNA reads as TGTGCCAGCAGCCCAAACGGAAGCCGGGACAGGGAGCAGTACTTC.

J is TRBJ2-5 and V is TRBV3-1 (or the pseudogene TRBV3-2); no firm D call. This CDR3 has 15 amino acids. V was cut by 1 base and J by 5 bases, with 14 bases left in between. The V gene's germline CDR1 is LGHDT and CDR2 YNNKEL (reference sequence). CDR3 DNA: TGTGCCAGCAGCCAAGTAGGCCTGCGGCGGGAGACCCAGTACTTC. It translates to CASSQVGLRRETQYF.

The CDR3 reads CASSLEPNLAGGVAKNIQYF. The CDR3, as DNA: TGTGCCAGCAGCTTAGAGCCCAATCTAGCGGGGGGCGTAGCCAAAAACATTCAGTACTTC. The rearrangement joins TRBV11-3 to TRBJ2-4; 11 nucleotides align to TRBD2. The J segment lost 0 bases and the V segment lost 0 bases, leaving 10 bases of the junction unmatched. This CDR3 comprises 20 residues. Germline-derived CDR1 and CDR2 are SGHNT and YENEEA.

The chain couples TRBV18 to TRBJ1-5, with D tentatively TRBD1 (5 bases). The CDR3 sequence is 16 residues long. Germline CDR1 reads KGHSH; CDR2 reads LQKENI. V was trimmed by 3 bases and J by 3 bases, leaving 15 bases between them. The DNA for the CDR3 is TGTGCCAGCTCACCTGGTCAGGGAGGGAACAATCAGCCCCAGCATTTT. This translates into CASSPGQGGNNQPQHF.

The chain links TRBV6-5 to TRBJ1-3; maybe TRBD1 (5 bases). Trimming removed 5 bases from V and 0 bases from J, with 11 bases in between. The germline CDR1 and CDR2 sequences are MNHEY and SVGAGI. The CDR3 consists of 15 residues. CDR3 in DNA: TGTGCCAGCAGTCCCGCGGGACTCTCTGGAAACACCATATATTTT. It is translated as CASSPAGLSGNTIYF.

The genes are TRBV12-3 or TRBV12-4 and TRBJ1-2; D may be TRBD1 (6 bases). V was clipped by 7 bases and J by 8 bases, with 17 bases between them. The length of the CDR3 is 13 residues. CDR3 region: CASTLGAFGGYTF. The CDR3, as DNA: TGTGCCAGCACCCTGGGGGCTTTCGGGGGCTACACCTTC.

This rearrangement joins TRBV30 to TRBJ2-5; 12 bases agree with TRBD2. V trimming: 3 bases; J trimming: 5 bases; junction bases outside the gene matches: 7. The germline V gene encodes CDR1 GTSNPN and CDR2 SVGIG (reference sequence). The CDR3 totals 15 residues. The CDR3 region has the DNA TGTGCCTGGAGCCTCCCGACTAGCGGGGGCGAGACCCAGTACTTC. This encodes CAWSLPTSGGETQYF.

The chain carries TRBV5-1 and TRBJ2-5; 10 bases fit TRBD2. The CDR3 is 17 residues long. Germline CDR1 SGHRS, CDR2 YFSETQ. After removal of 8 bases from V and 0 bases from J, the junction contained 13 bases not matched to a gene. CDR3 residues: CASSAGIAGGHQETQYF. The CDR3 nucleotides are TGCGCCAGTTCCGCGGGGATAGCGGGGGGTCACCAAGAGACCCAGTACTTC.

The chain combines TRBV19 with TRBJ2-7; D gene ambiguous. Trimming stripped 3 bases from V and 0 bases from J, with 6 bases between. From germline, CDR1 is LNHDA and CDR2 SQIVND (reference sequence). The CDR3 extends over 13 amino acids. CDR3 amino acids: CASSIKSSYEQYF. The CDR3 DNA sequence: TGTGCCAGTAGTATTAAGAGCTCCTACGAGCAGTACTTC. Combining the CDR3 with reference TRBV19 and TRBJ2-7 gives the whole variable domain DGGITQSPKYLFRKEGQNVTLSCEQNLNHDAMYWYRQDPGQGLRLIYYSQIVNDFQKGDIAEGYSVSREKKESFPLTVTSAQKNPTAFYLCASSIKSSYEQYFGPGTRLTVT.

This chain joins TRBV15 and TRBJ1-3; D ambiguous. The CDR3 runs 15 residues. Germline V gives CDR1 LNHNV, CDR2 YYDKDF (reference sequence). Between the trimmed V and J ends, which lost 4 bases and 0 bases, there was a span of 10 bases. CDR3 sequence (DNA): TGTGCCACCAGCATGGGAGGGCTCTCTGGAAACACCATATATTTT. The encoded protein is CATSMGGLSGNTIYF. Full variable domain (remainder filled in from reference TRBV15 and TRBJ1-3): DAMVIQNPRYQVTQFGKPVTLSCSQTLNHNVMYWYQQKSSQAPKLLFHYYDKDFNNEADTPDNFQSRRPNTSFCFLDIRSPGLGDTAMYLCATSMGGLSGNTIYFGEGSWLTVV.

The table lists this clone with a count of one. The DNA of the CDR3 is TGCGCCAGCAGCCAAGATTTACAGCCCTATGGCTACACCTTC. Amino acid sequence: CASSQDLQPYGYTF. The V and J genes are TRBV4-1 and TRBJ1-2; D unresolved. The germline V and J ends were trimmed by 0 bases and 4 bases, with 9 bases remaining between them. The CDR3 runs 14 residues. Germline V lookup: CDR1 MGHRA, CDR2 YSYEKL.

This chain uses TRBV6-5 with TRBJ1-6; no definite D call. From germline, CDR1 is MNHEY and CDR2 SVGAGI. This CDR3 region has 15 residues. The V end was cut by 6 bases, the J end by 4 bases, with 13 bases between. CDR3 sequence reads: CASSHRTGYNSPLHF. The CDR3 coding sequence is TGTGCCAGCAGCCATAGGACGGGGTATAATTCACCCCTCCACTTT.

The chain uses TRBV19 and TRBJ2-2; D gene ambiguous. This CDR3 region has 14 residues. Germline V gene data show CDR1 as LNHDA and CDR2 as SQIVND (reference sequence). CDR3 loop: CASLRSANTGELFF. CDR3 sequence (DNA): TGTGCTAGTCTGAGGAGCGCGAACACCGGGGAGCTGTTTTTT.

This clone appeared a few times. The chain carries TRBV5-5 and TRBJ1-1; the match to TRBD1 covers 8 bases. Trimming removed 2 bases from V and 2 bases from J; junction bases left unmatched: 2. Germline lookup yields CDR1 SGHKS and CDR2 YYEKEE (reference sequence). The CDR3 sequence is 14 residues long. CDR3: CASSFGTGNTEAFF. In DNA form, the CDR3 reads TGTGCCAGCAGCTTCGGGACAGGAAACACTGAAGCTTTCTTT.

The chain employs TRBV9 and TRBJ2-7; maybe TRBD1 (5 bases). Germline values: CDR1 SGDLS, CDR2 YYNGEE. V shed 0 bases and J shed 0 bases, with 7 bases lying between them. CDR3 length: 14 amino acids. CDR3 DNA: TGTGCCAGCAGCGTAGACAGGCTCTCCTACGAGCAGTACTTC. As protein: CASSVDRLSYEQYF.

The genes are TRBV27 and TRBJ1-1, with TRBD1 as a possible D gene (6 bases). Germline V gives CDR1 MNHEY, CDR2 SMNVEV (reference sequence). CDR3 length: 13 amino acids. The V end lost 8 bases, the J end lost 5 bases, and 15 bases lay between the germline ends. DNA for the CDR3: TGTGCCAGCCACCCAGCAGGGGAAACTGAAGCTTTCTTT. This sequence encodes CASHPAGETEAFF.

Only a few counts were recorded for this clone. The CDR3 nucleotides are TGTGCCAGCAGCCAAGCCGGGACAGGGATCGGCTACACCTTC. Encoded protein: CASSQAGTGIGYTF. The chain couples TRBV7-8 to TRBJ1-2, with TRBD1 matching 9 bases. The V gene end was trimmed by 5 bases and the J gene end by 8 bases; junction bases not matched to a gene: 9. The CDR3 sequence is 14 residues long. The germline V gene has CDR1 SGHVS and CDR2 FQNEAQ. The variable domain in full, completed from reference TRBV7-8 and TRBJ1-2, reads GAGVSQSPRYKVAKRGQDVALRCDPISGHVSLFWYQQALGQGPEFLTYFQNEAQLDKSGLPSDRFFAERPEGSVSTLKIQRTQQEDSAVYLCASSQAGTGIGYTFGSGTRLTVV.

J is TRBJ1-2 and V is TRBV6-5, with 9 nucleotides matching TRBD1. Germline lookup yields CDR1 MNHEY and CDR2 SVGAGI. This CDR3 has 15 amino acids. Losses at the gene ends were 5 bases for V and 7 bases for J; bases not matched to a gene: 11. CDR3 bases: TGTGCCAGCAGTCCCCCGGGACAGGGCCTATTTGGCTACACCTTC. Translation gives CASSPPGQGLFGYTF.

A single count supports this clone. The chain has TRBV3-1 (or the pseudogene TRBV3-2) and TRBJ1-1; weak D call: TRBD1 (6 bases). This CDR3 is built from 16 residues. V was trimmed by 2 bases and J by 3 bases, leaving 16 bases between them. Per germline, CDR1 LGHDT and CDR2 YNNKEL (reference sequence). The CDR3 sequence: CASSQSVRGLYTEAFF. The CDR3 coding sequence is TGTGCCAGCAGCCAATCGGTCAGGGGACTATACACTGAAGCTTTCTTT.

This clone appeared a few times. Relative to the germline gene, one junction end is altered; a read error may explain this. The chain recombines TRBV6-5 with TRBJ1-6; no clear D. CDR3 length equals 12 residues. CDR1 and CDR2 (germline): MNHEY, SVGAGI. This CDR3 is CASRGGLHDYSF. The CDR3 DNA follows: TGTGCCAGCAGGGGAGGACTCCACGACTACTCTTTT.

As concerns this clone: Other DNA sequences in this sample translate to the same CDR3. This chain links TRBV19 with TRBJ1-1, with a weak D call TRBD1 (6 bases). The V end was cut by 3 bases, the J end by 0 bases, with 8 bases between. The CDR3 consists of 14 residues. Germline V gives CDR1 LNHDA, CDR2 SQIVND (reference sequence). The CDR3 loop is CASSMQGMNTEAFF. Here the CDR3 DNA reads TGTGCCAGTAGTATGCAGGGGATGAACACTGAAGCTTTCTTT.

This clone is a singleton in its sample. This rearrangement joins TRBV19 to TRBJ2-3; 8 nucleotides agree with TRBD2. Germline V lookup: CDR1 LNHDA, CDR2 SQIVND (reference sequence). This CDR3 is built from 12 residues. V gave up 9 bases and J gave up 2 bases; unmatched junction bases: 1. DNA for the CDR3: TGTGCCAGCGGACTAGCCACAGATACGCAGTATTTT. It is translated as CASGLATDTQYF.

The rearrangement links TRBV3-1 (or the pseudogene TRBV3-2) to TRBJ2-7; D might be TRBD1 (6 bases). Deletions cut 5 bases from V and 5 bases from J, with 7 bases between. This CDR3 is 11 amino acids long. Looked up from germline, CDR1 is LGHDT and CDR2 is YNNKEL (reference sequence). The CDR3 spells CASSYRDEQYF. As DNA, the CDR3 is TGTGCCAGCAGCTACAGGGACGAGCAGTACTTC.

The sample holds one count of this clone. The rearrangement links TRBV6-5 to TRBJ1-6; TRBD1 agrees at 8 bases. The CDR3 has 15 residues. Trimming took 7 bases from V and 7 from J; bases not matched to a gene: 9. Germline V gene lookup returns CDR1 MNHEY and CDR2 SVGAGI. In DNA, the CDR3 is TGTGCCAGCAAAAACGACAGGGGCTCAAATTCACCCCTCCACTTT. Translating gives CASKNDRGSNSPLHF.

The V gene is TRBV5-8, the J gene TRBJ2-5; 7 bases line up with TRBD2. Germline-derived CDR1 and CDR2 are SGHTS and YDEGEE. Germline trimming cut 4 bases from V and 3 bases from J; bases unmatched to any gene: 3. This CDR3 has 13 amino acids. CDR3 in amino acids: CASSTRGEETQYF. Here the CDR3 DNA reads TGTGCCAGCAGCACCCGGGGGGAAGAGACCCAGTACTTC. Combining the CDR3 with reference TRBV5-8 and TRBJ2-5 gives the whole variable domain EAGVTQSPTHLIKTRGQQATLRCSPISGHTSVYWYQQALGLGLQFLLWYDEGEERNRGNFPPRFSGRQFPNYSSELNVNALELEDSALYLCASSTRGEETQYFGPGTRLLVL.